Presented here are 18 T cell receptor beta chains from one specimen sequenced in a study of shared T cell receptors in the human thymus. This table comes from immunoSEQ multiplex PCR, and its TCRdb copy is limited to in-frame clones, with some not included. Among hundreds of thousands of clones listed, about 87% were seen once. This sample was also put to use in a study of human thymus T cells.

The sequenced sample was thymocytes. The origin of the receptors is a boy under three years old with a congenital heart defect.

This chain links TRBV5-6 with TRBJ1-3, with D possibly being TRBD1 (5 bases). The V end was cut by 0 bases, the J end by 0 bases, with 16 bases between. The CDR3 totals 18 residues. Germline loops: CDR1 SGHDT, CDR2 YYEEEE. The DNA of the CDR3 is TGTGCCAGCAGCTTGGGGGCCGGGACGGGGGGCTCTGGAAACACCATATATTTT. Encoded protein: CASSLGAGTGGSGNTIYF.

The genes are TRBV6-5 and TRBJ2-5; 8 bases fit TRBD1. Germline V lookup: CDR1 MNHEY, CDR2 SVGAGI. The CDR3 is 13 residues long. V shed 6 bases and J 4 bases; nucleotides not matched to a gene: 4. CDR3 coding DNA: TGTGCCAGCAGACCAGGGGGCGGAGAGACCCAGTACTTC. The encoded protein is CASRPGGGETQYF.

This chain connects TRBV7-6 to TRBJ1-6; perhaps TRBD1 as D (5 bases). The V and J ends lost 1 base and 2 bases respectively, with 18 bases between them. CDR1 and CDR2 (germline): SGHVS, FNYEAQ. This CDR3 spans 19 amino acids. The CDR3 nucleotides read TGTGCCAGCAGCTTAGTTCGAAGGGCAGGGTGCGCCTATAATTCACCCCTCCACTTT. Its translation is CASSLVRRAGCAYNSPLHF.

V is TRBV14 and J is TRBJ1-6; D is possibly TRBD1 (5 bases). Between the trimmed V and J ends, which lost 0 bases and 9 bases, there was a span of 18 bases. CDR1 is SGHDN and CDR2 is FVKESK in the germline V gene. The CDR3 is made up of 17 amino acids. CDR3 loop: CASSQDRNGAYGSPLHF. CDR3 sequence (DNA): TGTGCCAGCAGCCAAGATCGGAATGGGGCGTATGGTTCACCCCTCCACTTT. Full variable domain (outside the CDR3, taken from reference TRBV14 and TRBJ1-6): EAGVTQFPSHSVIEKGQTVTLRCDPISGHDNLYWYRRVMGKEIKFLLHFVKESKQDESGMPNNRFLAERTGGTYSTLKVQPAELEDSGVYFCASSQDRNGAYGSPLHFGNGTRLTVT.

The CDR3 coding sequence is TGTGCCTGGAGTCGGGAGACGGATCCCTACGAGCAGTACTTC. This sequence encodes CAWSRETDPYEQYF. V is TRBV30 and J is TRBJ2-7; tentatively, D is TRBD2 (6 bases). This CDR3 is built from 14 residues. Trimming left V 2 bases short and J 2 bases short, with 13 bases between. Looked up from germline, CDR1 is GTSNPN and CDR2 is SVGIG (reference sequence). The full variable domain, completed using reference TRBV30 and TRBJ2-7, is SQTIHQWPATLVQPVGSPLSLECTVEGTSNPNLYWYRQAAGRGLQLLFYSVGIGQISSEVPQNLSASRPQDRQFILSSKKLLLSDSGFYLCAWSRETDPYEQYFGPGTRLTVT.

In nucleotides, the CDR3 is TGCGCCAGCAGCCAAGATGGAGCGACGGGTCGCGGGAGTGTTAAAGATACGCAGTATTTT. Protein sequence: CASSQDGATGRGSVKDTQYF. This chain links TRBV4-3 with TRBJ2-3; TRBD2 agrees at 7 bases. The germline V gene encodes CDR1 LGHNA and CDR2 YSLEER. The CDR3 contains 20 residues. V shed 0 bases and J 5 bases; nucleotides not matched to a gene: 20.

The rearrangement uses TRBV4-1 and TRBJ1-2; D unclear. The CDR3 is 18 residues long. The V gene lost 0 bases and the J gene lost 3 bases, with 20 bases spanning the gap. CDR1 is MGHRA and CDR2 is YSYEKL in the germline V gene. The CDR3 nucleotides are TGCGCCAGCAGCCAAGATCACTACCCGGCGGAACGGGACTATGGCTACACCTTC. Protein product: CASSQDHYPAERDYGYTF.

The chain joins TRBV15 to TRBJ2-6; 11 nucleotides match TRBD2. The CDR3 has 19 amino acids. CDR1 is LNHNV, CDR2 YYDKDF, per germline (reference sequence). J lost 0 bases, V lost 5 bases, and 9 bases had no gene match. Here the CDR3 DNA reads TGTGCCACCAGCGAAATTGGACTAGCGGGCCTCTCTGGGGCCAACGTCCTGACTTTC. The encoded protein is CATSEIGLAGLSGANVLTF.

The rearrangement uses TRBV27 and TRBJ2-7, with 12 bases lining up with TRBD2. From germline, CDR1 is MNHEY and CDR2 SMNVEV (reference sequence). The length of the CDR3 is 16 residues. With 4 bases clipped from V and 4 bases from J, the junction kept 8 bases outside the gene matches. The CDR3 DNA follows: TGTGCCAGCAGTTCCCTCTCTAGCGGGAGGGAGTACGAGCAGTACTTC. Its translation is CASSSLSSGREYEQYF.

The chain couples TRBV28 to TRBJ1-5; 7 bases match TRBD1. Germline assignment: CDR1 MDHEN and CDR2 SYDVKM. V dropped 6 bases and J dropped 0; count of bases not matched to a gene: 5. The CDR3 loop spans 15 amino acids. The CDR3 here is CASRGGQYSNQPQHF. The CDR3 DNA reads TGTGCCAGCAGAGGGGGACAGTATAGCAATCAGCCCCAGCATTTT.

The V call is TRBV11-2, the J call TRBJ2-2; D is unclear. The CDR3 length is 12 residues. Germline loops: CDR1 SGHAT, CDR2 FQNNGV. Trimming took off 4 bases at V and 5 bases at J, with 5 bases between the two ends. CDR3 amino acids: CASSYITGELFF. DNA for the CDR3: TGTGCCAGCAGCTATATAACCGGGGAGCTGTTTTTT.

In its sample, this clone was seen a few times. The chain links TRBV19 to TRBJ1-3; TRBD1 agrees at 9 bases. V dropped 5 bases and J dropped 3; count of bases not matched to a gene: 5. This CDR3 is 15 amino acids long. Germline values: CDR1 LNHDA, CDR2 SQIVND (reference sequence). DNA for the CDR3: TGTGCCAGTAGTTCACAGGGGGCTCTTGGAAACACCATATATTTT. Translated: CASSSQGALGNTIYF.

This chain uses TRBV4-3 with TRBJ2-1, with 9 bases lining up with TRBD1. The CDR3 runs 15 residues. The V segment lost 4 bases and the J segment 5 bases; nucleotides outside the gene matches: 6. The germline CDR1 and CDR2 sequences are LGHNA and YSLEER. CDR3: CASSPLGDRDNEQFF. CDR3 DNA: TGCGCCAGCAGCCCTTTAGGGGACAGGGACAATGAGCAGTTCTTC.

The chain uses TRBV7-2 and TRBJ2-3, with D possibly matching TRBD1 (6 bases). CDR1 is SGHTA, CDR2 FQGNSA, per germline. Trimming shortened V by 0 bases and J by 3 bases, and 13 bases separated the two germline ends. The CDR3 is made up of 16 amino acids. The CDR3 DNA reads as TGTGCCAGCAGCTTAGCCCCCTCTACAGGGACAGATACGCAGTATTTT. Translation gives CASSLAPSTGTDTQYF. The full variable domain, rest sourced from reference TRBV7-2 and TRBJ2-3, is GAGVSQSPSNKVTEKGKDVELRCDPISGHTALYWYRQSLGQGLEFLIYFQGNSAPDKSGLPSDRFSAERTGGSVSTLTIQRTQQEDSAVYLCASSLAPSTGTDTQYFGPGTRLTVL.

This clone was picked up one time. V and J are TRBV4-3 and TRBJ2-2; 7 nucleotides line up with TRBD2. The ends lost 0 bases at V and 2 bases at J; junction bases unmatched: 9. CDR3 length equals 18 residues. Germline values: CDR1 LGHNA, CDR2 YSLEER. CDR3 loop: CASSQEGPSGDNTGELFF. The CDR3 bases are TGCGCCAGCAGCCAAGAAGGCCCTAGCGGAGACAACACCGGGGAGCTGTTTTTT.

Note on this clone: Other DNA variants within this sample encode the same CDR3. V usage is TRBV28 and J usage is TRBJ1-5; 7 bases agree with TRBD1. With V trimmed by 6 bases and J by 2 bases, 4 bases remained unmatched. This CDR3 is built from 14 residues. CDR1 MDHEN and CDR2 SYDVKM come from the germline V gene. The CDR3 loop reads CASSSDRGNQPQHF. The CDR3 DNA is TGTGCCAGCAGCTCCGACAGGGGCAATCAGCCCCAGCATTTT.

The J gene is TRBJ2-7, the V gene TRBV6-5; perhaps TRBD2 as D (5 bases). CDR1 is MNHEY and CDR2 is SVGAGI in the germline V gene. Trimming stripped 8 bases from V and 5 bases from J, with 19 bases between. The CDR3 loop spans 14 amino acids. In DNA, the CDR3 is TGTGCCAGCGCCCCCCTGAGGGCTAGCCACGAGCAGTACTTC. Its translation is CASAPLRASHEQYF.

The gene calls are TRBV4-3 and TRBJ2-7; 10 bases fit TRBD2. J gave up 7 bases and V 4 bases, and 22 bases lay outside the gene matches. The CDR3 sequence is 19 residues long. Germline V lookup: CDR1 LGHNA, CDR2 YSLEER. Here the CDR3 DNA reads TGCGCCAGCAGCCGAAGACGGCCCCAGAGAGCGGGAGGGCCGGGGGAGCAGTACTTC. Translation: CASSRRRPQRAGGPGEQYF.